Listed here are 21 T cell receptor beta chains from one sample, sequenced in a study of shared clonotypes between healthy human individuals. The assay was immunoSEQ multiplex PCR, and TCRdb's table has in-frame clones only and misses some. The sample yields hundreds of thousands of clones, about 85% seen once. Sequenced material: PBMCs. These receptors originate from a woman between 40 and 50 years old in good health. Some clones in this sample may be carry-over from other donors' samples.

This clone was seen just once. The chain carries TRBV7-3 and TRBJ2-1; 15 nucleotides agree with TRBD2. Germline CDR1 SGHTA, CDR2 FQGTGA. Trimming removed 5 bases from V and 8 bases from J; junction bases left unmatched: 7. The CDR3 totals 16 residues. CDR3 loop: CASSAGLAGGVDEQFF. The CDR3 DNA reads TGTGCCAGCAGCGCCGGACTAGCGGGAGGGGTAGATGAGCAGTTCTTC.

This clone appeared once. The CDR3 protein is CASSSYGSTNEKLFF. CDR3 sequence (DNA): TGTGCCAGCAGTTCCTACGGGTCAACTAATGAAAAACTGTTTTTT. This chain connects TRBV28 to TRBJ1-4; no clear D gene. Germline assignment: CDR1 MDHEN and CDR2 SYDVKM. This CDR3 is 15 amino acids long. Trimming stripped 4 bases from V and 0 bases from J, with 9 bases between.

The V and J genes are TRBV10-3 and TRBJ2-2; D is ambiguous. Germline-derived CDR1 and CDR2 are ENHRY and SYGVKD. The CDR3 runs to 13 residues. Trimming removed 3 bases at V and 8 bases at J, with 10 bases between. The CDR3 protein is CAISDPPTGELFF. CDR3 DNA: TGTGCCATCAGTGACCCCCCCACGGGGGAGCTGTTTTTT.

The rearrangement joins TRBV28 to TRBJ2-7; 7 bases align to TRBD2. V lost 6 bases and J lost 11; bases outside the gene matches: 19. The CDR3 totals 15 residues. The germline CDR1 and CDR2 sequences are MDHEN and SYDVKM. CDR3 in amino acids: CASRGQGGSSHKEYF. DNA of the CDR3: TGTGCCAGCAGGGGTCAGGGCGGGAGTTCCCATAAGGAGTACTTC.

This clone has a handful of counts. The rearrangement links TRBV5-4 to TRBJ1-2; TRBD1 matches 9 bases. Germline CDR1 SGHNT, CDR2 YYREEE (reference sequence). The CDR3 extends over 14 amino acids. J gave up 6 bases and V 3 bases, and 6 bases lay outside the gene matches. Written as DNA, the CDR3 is TGTGCCAGCAGCTCCCCGGACAGGGGAAATGGCTACACCTTC. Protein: CASSSPDRGNGYTF.

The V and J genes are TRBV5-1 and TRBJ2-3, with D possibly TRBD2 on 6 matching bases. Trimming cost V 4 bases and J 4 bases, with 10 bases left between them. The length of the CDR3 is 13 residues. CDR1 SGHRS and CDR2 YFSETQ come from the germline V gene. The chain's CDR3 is CASSLEGSDTQYF. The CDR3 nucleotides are TGCGCCAGCAGCCTGGAGGGGTCAGATACGCAGTATTTT.

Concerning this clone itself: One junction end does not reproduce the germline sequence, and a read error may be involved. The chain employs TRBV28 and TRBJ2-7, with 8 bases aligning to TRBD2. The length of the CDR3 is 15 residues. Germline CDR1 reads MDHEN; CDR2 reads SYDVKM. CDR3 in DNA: TGTGCCAGCAGTTGGGCAGCGGGAGTCCTCCACGAGCAGCACTTC. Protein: CASSWAAGVLHEQHF.

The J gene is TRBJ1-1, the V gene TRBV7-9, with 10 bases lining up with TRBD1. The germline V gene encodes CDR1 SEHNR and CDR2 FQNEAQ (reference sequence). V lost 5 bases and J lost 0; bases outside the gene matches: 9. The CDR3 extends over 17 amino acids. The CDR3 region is CASSPPGTGDLNTEAFF. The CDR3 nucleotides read TGTGCCAGCAGCCCCCCGGGGACAGGGGACTTGAACACTGAAGCTTTCTTT.

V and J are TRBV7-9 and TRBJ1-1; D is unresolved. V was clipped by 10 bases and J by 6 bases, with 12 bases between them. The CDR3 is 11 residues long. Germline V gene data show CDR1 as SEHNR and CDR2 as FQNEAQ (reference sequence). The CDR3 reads CANDHGPEAFF. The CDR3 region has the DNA TGTGCCAATGATCACGGCCCTGAAGCTTTCTTT.

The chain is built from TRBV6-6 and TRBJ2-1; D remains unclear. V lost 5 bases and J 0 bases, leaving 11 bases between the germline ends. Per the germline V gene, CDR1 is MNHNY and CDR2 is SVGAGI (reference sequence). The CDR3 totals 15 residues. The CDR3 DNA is TGTGCCAGCAGTCTATTACCGGGCTCCTACAATGAGCAGTTCTTC. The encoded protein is CASSLLPGSYNEQFF.

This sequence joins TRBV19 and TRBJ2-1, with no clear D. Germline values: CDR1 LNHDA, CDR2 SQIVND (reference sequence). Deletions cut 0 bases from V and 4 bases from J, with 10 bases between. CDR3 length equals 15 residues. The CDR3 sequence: CASSIEQTPYNEQFF. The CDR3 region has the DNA TGTGCCAGTAGTATAGAACAGACGCCTTACAATGAGCAGTTCTTC. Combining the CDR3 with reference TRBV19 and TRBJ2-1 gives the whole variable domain DGGITQSPKYLFRKEGQNVTLSCEQNLNHDAMYWYRQDPGQGLRLIYYSQIVNDFQKGDIAEGYSVSREKKESFPLTVTSAQKNPTAFYLCASSIEQTPYNEQFFGPGTRLTVL.

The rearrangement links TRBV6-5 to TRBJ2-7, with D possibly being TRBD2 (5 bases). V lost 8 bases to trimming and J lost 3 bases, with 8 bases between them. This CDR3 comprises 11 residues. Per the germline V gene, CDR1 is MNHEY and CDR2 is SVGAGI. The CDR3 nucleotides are TGTGCCAGCGGTGGAGGCTACGAGCAGTACTTC. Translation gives CASGGGYEQYF.

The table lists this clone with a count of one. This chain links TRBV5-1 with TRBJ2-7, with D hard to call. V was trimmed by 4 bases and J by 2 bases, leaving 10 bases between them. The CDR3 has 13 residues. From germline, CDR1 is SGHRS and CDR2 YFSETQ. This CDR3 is CASSPGTTYEQYF. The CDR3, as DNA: TGCGCCAGCAGCCCAGGAACTACCTACGAGCAGTACTTC.

The CDR3 loop reads CASSSRGTVGYTF. CDR3 sequence (DNA): TGTGCCAGCAGTTCTCGGGGGACAGTAGGCTACACCTTC. The chain uses TRBV27 and TRBJ1-2; 7 bases align to TRBD1. Unmatched junction bases numbered 7, after V lost 4 bases and J lost 8 bases. CDR3 length: 13 amino acids. CDR1 is MNHEY, CDR2 SMNVEV, per germline (reference sequence).

CDR3 nucleotides: TGTGCCAGCTCATTTCGGGGGGGCTTTCAGCCCCAGCATTTT. It translates to CASSFRGGFQPQHF. The chain combines TRBV18 with TRBJ1-5; D may be TRBD1 (6 bases). This CDR3 contains 14 residues. V gave up 5 bases and J gave up 6 bases, with 14 bases separating them. CDR1 KGHSH and CDR2 LQKENI come from the germline V gene. Combining the CDR3 with reference TRBV18 and TRBJ1-5 gives the whole variable domain NAGVMQNPRHLVRRRGQEARLRCSPMKGHSHVYWYRQLPEEGLKFMVYLQKENIIDESGMPKERFSAEFPKEGPSILRIQQVVRGDSAAYFCASSFRGGFQPQHFGDGTRLSIL.

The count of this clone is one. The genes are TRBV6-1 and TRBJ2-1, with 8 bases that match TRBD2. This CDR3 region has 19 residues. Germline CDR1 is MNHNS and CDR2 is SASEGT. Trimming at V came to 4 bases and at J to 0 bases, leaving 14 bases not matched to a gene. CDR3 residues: CASSAPGLVRVSSYNEQFF. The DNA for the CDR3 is TGTGCCAGCAGTGCCCCGGGACTAGTAAGAGTTAGCTCCTACAATGAGCAGTTCTTC.

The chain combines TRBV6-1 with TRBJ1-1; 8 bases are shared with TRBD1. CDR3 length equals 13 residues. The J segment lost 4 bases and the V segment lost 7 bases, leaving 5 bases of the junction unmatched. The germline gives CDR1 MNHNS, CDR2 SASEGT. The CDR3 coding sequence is TGTGCCAGCACTCTGGACAGGGCCACTGAAGCTTTCTTT. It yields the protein CASTLDRATEAFF.

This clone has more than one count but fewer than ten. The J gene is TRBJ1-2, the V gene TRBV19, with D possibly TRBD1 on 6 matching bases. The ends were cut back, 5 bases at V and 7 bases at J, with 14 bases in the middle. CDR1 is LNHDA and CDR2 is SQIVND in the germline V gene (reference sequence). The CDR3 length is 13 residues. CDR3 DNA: TGTGCCAGTAGTCCACAGGGAGGACTTGGCTACACCTTC. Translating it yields CASSPQGGLGYTF.

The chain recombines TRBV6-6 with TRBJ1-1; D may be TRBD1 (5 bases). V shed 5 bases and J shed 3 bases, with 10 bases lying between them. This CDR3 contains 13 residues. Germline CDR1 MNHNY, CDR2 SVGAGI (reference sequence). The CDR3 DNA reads TGTGCCAGCAGTGGAAGACAGTACACTGAAGCTTTCTTT. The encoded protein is CASSGRQYTEAFF.

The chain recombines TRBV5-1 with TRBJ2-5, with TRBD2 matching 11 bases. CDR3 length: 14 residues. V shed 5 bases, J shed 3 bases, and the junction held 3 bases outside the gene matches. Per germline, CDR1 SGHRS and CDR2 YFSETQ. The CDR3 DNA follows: TGCGCCAGCAGTAGGGGACTAGCGGAAGAGACCCAGTACTTC. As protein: CASSRGLAEETQYF.

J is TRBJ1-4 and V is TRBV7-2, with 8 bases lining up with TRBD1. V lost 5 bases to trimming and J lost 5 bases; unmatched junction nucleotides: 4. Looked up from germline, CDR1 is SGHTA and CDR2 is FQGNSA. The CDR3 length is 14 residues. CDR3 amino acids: CASSRDRPNEKLFF. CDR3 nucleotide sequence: TGTGCCAGCAGCCGGGACAGGCCAAATGAAAAACTGTTTTTT.